This TCR beta chain was identified in a study of graft-versus-host responses after intestinal transplantation (dated by TCRdb to the early 2020s). With respect to the entire study: Multivisceral, liver-intestinal, or isolated intestinal transplants were received by the recipients. Anti-thymocyte globulin induction was given to all recipients, followed by maintenance tacrolimus and steroids for about 3 years. Samples from a few later patients were sequenced in-house on an Illumina MiSeq with MiXCR processing rather than by the commercial service. A peak of at least 4% donor T cells among recipient peripheral blood mononuclear cells was the definition used for donor T cell macrochimerism. Bulk TCR-beta CDR3 sequencing was used to track graft-versus-host and host-versus-graft alloreactive T cell clones in the graft, circulation and bone marrow after intestinal transplantation. The cohort enrolled 20 to 30 intestinal transplant recipients including one retransplant, and a few patients lacking pretransplant specimens were excluded. To identify alloreactive clones, pre-transplant mixed lymphocyte reaction products were sequenced and compared with unstimulated pre-transplant donor and recipient T cells. The paper's findings and limits, for the study overall: High GvH to HvG T cell clonal ratios were observed in the allografts of patients with donor T cell macrochimerism. The relatively low number and heterogeneity of intestinal transplant patients limited the conclusions. Early after transplant, peak levels of circulating GvH clones were associated with declines in HvG clones. GvH clones were detected in recipient bone marrow, and some of these GvH clones were observed earlier in ileal mucosa or blood, consistent with an intestinal mucosal origin.

This clone showed up just once. No base quality information exists; no much larger clone differs at one position. Trimming at the junction amounts to 4 bases on V and 5 bases on J, and the germline ends lie 14 bases apart. Sequences SNHLY (CDR1) and FYNNEI (CDR2) are obtained from the germline V gene. The CDR3 has 15 amino acids, counting the end cysteine and phenylalanine. Solely the CDR3 DNA is kept, with 45 bases framed from the first base. Library preparation used the immunoSEQ multiplex PCR assay. For most patients, genomic DNA was isolated using the Qiagen DNeasy Blood and Tissue Kit and was shipped frozen to Adaptive Biotechnologies for TCR sequencing. For most patients, high-throughput TCR-beta CDR3 sequencing of genomic DNA was performed by Adaptive Biotechnologies. From the authors' description of their analysis: Adaptive's ImmunoSEQ software supplied the TCR sequencing data for around 19 patients, while MiXCR and VDJtools were used to process a few other patients. To correct CD4 versus CD8 sorting errors, sequences present in both subsets at a frequency ratio below 5:1 were removed. Because the origin of CDR3 nucleotide sequences shared between donor and recipient could not be assigned, those sequences were removed. To be classed as alloreactive, a clone needed at least 2-fold expansion over unstimulated cells and a minimum CFSE-low frequency of 0.002% (template counts) or 0.001% (read counts). Mappable clones were those detected in sequenced pre-transplant spleen, lymph node, or MLR CFSE-low populations of the donor or recipient. Cumulative frequency of alloreactive clones was calculated as a percentage of all sequences weighted by copy number. In its TCRdb copy, this immuneACCESS table keeps in-frame sequences only and misses some clones. Where compared with another copy, unresolved V genes explain less than half of these, and the others have no known cause. V, J and clone size are taken as reported in that table, and D and trimming were inferred from the DNA itself. A total of 13,000 or so clones appear in this sample, over 30% of them only once. Of the sample, 0.85% to 1.3% is held by the ten largest clones.

This specimen's time point label, per the study, means: cells obtained before transplantation from donor or recipient. Mixed lymphocyte reactions plated approximately 200,000 CFSE-labeled pre-transplant responders with approximately 200,000 irradiated violet-dye-labeled stimulators and were cultured for about 6 days. Proliferating CD3+CD4+CFSE-low and CD3+CD8+CFSE-low responder cells were FACS-sorted on a BD Influx sorter after the mixed lymphocyte reaction. This receptor was obtained from a human patient who received an intestinal transplant. This specimen consisted of alloreactive CD4+ T cells from a mixed lymphocyte reaction culture, obtained before intestinal transplant. Per the publication, the cell subset or site label means: CFSE-low proliferating T cells sorted from roughly 6-day pre-transplant mixed lymphocyte reaction (GvH or HvG direction). The chain couples TRBV2 to TRBJ2-2; TRBD2 is a weak D gene call, 5 bases matching. The DNA sequence is as follows: TGTGCCAGCAGTGGGCTAGCTGTAATGACCGGGGAGCTGTTTTTT. Its translation reads: CASSGLAVMTGELFF. The entire variable domain, with the stretches around the CDR3 drawn from the reference TRBV2 and TRBJ2-2 proteins, is EPEVTQTPSHQVTQMGQEVILRCVPISNHLYFYWYRQILGQKVEFLVSFYNNEISEKSEIFDDQFSVERPDGSNFTLKIRSTKLEDSAMYFCASSGLAVMTGELFFGEGSRLTVL.